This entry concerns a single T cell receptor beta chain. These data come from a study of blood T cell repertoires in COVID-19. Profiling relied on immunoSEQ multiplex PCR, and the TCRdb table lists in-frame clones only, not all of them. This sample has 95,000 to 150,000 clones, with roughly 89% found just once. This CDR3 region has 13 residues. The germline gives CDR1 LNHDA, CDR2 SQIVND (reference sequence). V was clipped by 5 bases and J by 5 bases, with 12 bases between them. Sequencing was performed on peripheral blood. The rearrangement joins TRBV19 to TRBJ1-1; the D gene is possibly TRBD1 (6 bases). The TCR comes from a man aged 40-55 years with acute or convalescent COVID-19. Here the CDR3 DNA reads TGTGCCAGTAGTGGACAGAGGAGGACTGAAGCTTTCTTT. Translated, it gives CASSGQRRTEAFF.